The 28 T cell receptor beta chains in this list originate from one sample, sequenced in a study of cytomegalovirus exposure and HLA in healthy donors. PCR amplification relied on 60 Vbeta primers (plus 13 Jbeta primers). Measured with immunoSEQ multiplex PCR; TCRdb has only the in-frame clones, and not every one. The sample includes approximately 150,000 clones, 81% of them seen just once. Sequencing was performed on PBMCs. The origin of the receptors is a woman between 18 and 29 years old in good health and CMV-seropositive.

The V gene is TRBV7-8, the J gene TRBJ2-7, with 8 positions matching TRBD2. CDR1 is SGHVS, CDR2 FQNEAQ, per germline. The V gene end was trimmed by 6 bases and the J gene end by 3 bases; junction bases not matched to a gene: 10. The CDR3 length is 15 residues. CDR3 residues: CASSSLRGGSYEQYF. The CDR3, as DNA: TGTGCCAGCAGTTCGTTACGGGGGGGAAGCTACGAGCAGTACTTC.

This chain connects TRBV7-2 to TRBJ2-7; TRBD2 aligns across 11 bases. V shed 4 bases and J 2 bases; nucleotides not matched to a gene: 10. The germline V gene has CDR1 SGHTA and CDR2 FQGNSA. CDR3 length equals 17 residues. CDR3 residues: CASSSRLAGYRTYEQYF. The CDR3 nucleotides are TGTGCCAGCAGCTCTCGACTAGCGGGGTACAGAACCTACGAGCAGTACTTC. Variable domain in full (rest from reference TRBV7-2 and TRBJ2-7): GAGVSQSPSNKVTEKGKDVELRCDPISGHTALYWYRQSLGQGLEFLIYFQGNSAPDKSGLPSDRFSAERTGGSVSTLTIQRTQQEDSAVYLCASSSRLAGYRTYEQYFGPGTRLTVT.

This chain uses TRBV10-1 with TRBJ1-6, with D hard to call. The V end was cut by 0 bases, the J end by 8 bases, with 17 bases between. Germline values: CDR1 WNHNN, CDR2 SYGVQD (reference sequence). The CDR3 totals 17 residues. The CDR3 region is CASSESNYGSGHSPLHF. The CDR3 bases are TGCGCCAGCAGTGAGTCGAATTACGGCAGCGGGCATTCACCCCTCCACTTT.

The J gene is TRBJ2-7, the V gene TRBV6-1; 10 bases agree with TRBD2. There are 15 residues in the CDR3. Germline V CDR1 and CDR2: MNHNS, SASEGT. Trimming cost V 7 bases and J 4 bases; bases outside gene matches: 10. In nucleotides, the CDR3 is TGTGCCAGCAATTATCGAGCGGGGGGGCAGTACGAGCAGTACTTC. Amino acids: CASNYRAGGQYEQYF.

The count of this clone is one. The V and J genes are TRBV10-3 and TRBJ1-1; possibly TRBD1 for D (5 bases). This CDR3 is built from 14 residues. The ends were cut back, 5 bases at V and 4 bases at J, with 14 bases in the middle. The V gene's germline CDR1 is ENHRY and CDR2 SYGVKD. DNA for the CDR3: TGTGCCATCAGTAATGTCAGGGAGGCCACTGAAGCTTTCTTT. Residues: CAISNVREATEAFF.

The chain has TRBV27 and TRBJ2-6; 10 bases line up with TRBD1. Germline loops: CDR1 MNHEY, CDR2 SMNVEV (reference sequence). CDR3 length: 17 amino acids. V was pared by 7 bases and J by 1 base, with 7 bases of the junction left unmatched. Written as DNA, the CDR3 is TGTGCCAGCAAGACAGGGGGCTTGTTGTCTGGGGCCAACGTCCTGACTTTC. Residues: CASKTGGLLSGANVLTF.

V usage is TRBV11-2 and J usage is TRBJ2-7; 12 bases align to TRBD1. Germline values: CDR1 SGHAT, CDR2 FQNNGV. The CDR3 sequence is 15 residues long. V shed 1 base and J 6 bases; nucleotides not matched to a gene: 4. CDR3 sequence: CASSLVGQGAFEQYF. CDR3 DNA sequence: TGTGCCAGCAGCTTAGTGGGACAGGGGGCGTTCGAGCAGTACTTC.

The rearrangement uses TRBV29-1 and TRBJ1-1, with D maybe TRBD1 (5 bases). The germline V gene encodes CDR1 SQVTM and CDR2 ANQGSEA. The CDR3 has 14 residues. V lost 1 base, J lost 11 bases, and 20 bases lay in between. As DNA, the CDR3 is TGCAGCGTTGAAGGCCCGTTGGGGGGGTACGGGGCTTTCTTT. Its protein is CSVEGPLGGYGAFF.

The chain recombines TRBV19 with TRBJ1-5; tentatively, D is TRBD1 (6 bases). Germline lookup yields CDR1 LNHDA and CDR2 SQIVND (reference sequence). V lost 5 bases to trimming and J lost 0 bases, with 14 bases between them. The CDR3 is 16 amino acids. Here the CDR3 reads CASSPGQLYSNQPQHF. CDR3 sequence (DNA): TGTGCCAGTAGTCCTGGACAGCTTTATAGCAATCAGCCCCAGCATTTT.

Here the CDR3 DNA reads TGTGCCAGCAGCCAAGCTAGGAGTTCACCCCTCCACTTT. It translates to CASSQARSSPLHF. The gene calls are TRBV14 and TRBJ1-6; no clear D gene. CDR3 length: 13 amino acids. Trimming left V 1 base short and J 9 bases short, with 7 bases between. Per germline, CDR1 SGHDN and CDR2 FVKESK.

This rearrangement joins TRBV19 to TRBJ1-5; D might be TRBD1 (6 bases). The germline gives CDR1 LNHDA, CDR2 SQIVND (reference sequence). This CDR3 is built from 13 residues. V lost 6 bases and J 9 bases, leaving 15 bases between the germline ends. Here the CDR3 reads CASSRGVPGPQHF. The CDR3 DNA reads TGTGCCAGTAGCAGGGGTGTCCCCGGGCCCCAGCATTTT.

CDR3 nucleotides: TGTGCCAGCACCACCAGAGGAGGGAAGAACACCGGGGAGCTGTTTTTT. Translating it yields CASTTRGGKNTGELFF. The chain combines TRBV2 with TRBJ2-2; TRBD2 might be the D (6 bases). The CDR3 spans 16 residues. V was trimmed by 7 bases and J by 1 base, leaving 16 bases between them. Germline V lookup: CDR1 SNHLY, CDR2 FYNNEI.

This rearrangement joins TRBV28 to TRBJ2-7, with 7 bases that match TRBD1. J was trimmed by 4 bases and V by 6 bases; bases with no gene match: 12. Germline V gene lookup returns CDR1 MDHEN and CDR2 SYDVKM. The length of the CDR3 is 15 residues. CDR3 DNA sequence: TGTGCCAGCAGCGCGCATGGGACAGAATCTTACGAGCAGTACTTC. It specifies CASSAHGTESYEQYF.

The gene calls are TRBV6-1 and TRBJ1-5, with TRBD1 matching 9 bases. The V gene's germline CDR1 is MNHNS and CDR2 SASEGT. The length of the CDR3 is 15 residues. The ends lost 10 bases at V and 3 bases at J; junction bases unmatched: 10. The CDR3 loop is CATSTGGEFNQPQHF. CDR3 sequence (DNA): TGTGCCACGTCGACAGGGGGAGAATTCAATCAGCCCCAGCATTTT.

Concerning this clone: The junction does not match germline at one end; this may be a read error. The chain has TRBV7-7 and TRBJ1-2; 10 bases align to TRBD1. Germline loops: CDR1 SSHAT, CDR2 FNYEAQ (reference sequence). The length of the CDR3 is 13 residues. CDR3 sequence: CASSLGTGVGYTF. The CDR3 DNA is TGTGCTAGCAGCCTCGGGACAGGGGTCGGCTACACCTTC.

The chain has TRBV28 and TRBJ2-2; 9 bases line up with TRBD2. Per the germline V gene, CDR1 is MDHEN and CDR2 is SYDVKM. V was pared by 7 bases and J by 2 bases, with 11 bases of the junction left unmatched. The CDR3 is 17 residues long. CDR3 in DNA: TGTGCCAGCACCTCTGAGCTAGCGGGGATAAACACCGGGGAGCTGTTTTTT. Translated: CASTSELAGINTGELFF.

V usage is TRBV5-5 and J usage is TRBJ2-1; TRBD2 agrees at 9 bases. V trimming: 1 base; J trimming: 4 bases; junction bases outside the gene matches: 3. The CDR3 runs to 15 residues. Germline V gene lookup returns CDR1 SGHKS and CDR2 YYEKEE (reference sequence). The DNA of the CDR3 is TGTGCCAGCAGCTTGAGGCTAGCGGGATACAATGAGCAGTTCTTC. Its translation is CASSLRLAGYNEQFF.

The chain employs TRBV9 and TRBJ2-2; 8 bases map to TRBD2. Trimming took 2 bases from V and 6 from J; bases not matched to a gene: 12. Germline V CDR1 and CDR2: SGDLS, YYNGEE. The CDR3 totals 17 residues. CDR3: CASSVISGGPLAGELFF. The CDR3 nucleotides read TGTGCCAGCAGCGTTATCAGCGGGGGCCCCCTAGCCGGGGAGCTGTTTTTT.

This chain uses TRBV4-2 with TRBJ2-7, with D tentatively TRBD2 (5 bases). V was clipped by 2 bases and J by 5 bases, with 16 bases between them. This CDR3 has 15 amino acids. CDR1 is LGHNA and CDR2 is YNFKEQ in the germline V gene. The DNA for the CDR3 is TGTGCCAGCAGCCAATTATCCGGGGAGAGACACGAGCAGTACTTC. Its protein product is CASSQLSGERHEQYF.

J is TRBJ2-2 and V is TRBV4-3, with 9 bases aligning to TRBD2. The CDR3 has 19 amino acids. CDR1 is LGHNA and CDR2 is YSLEER in the germline V gene. After removal of 0 bases from V and 4 bases from J, the junction contained 12 bases not matched to a gene. Here the CDR3 DNA reads TGCGCCAGCAGCCAAGAAGCTGCGGGAGGGCGAGTTGGCACCGGGGAGCTGTTTTTT. It encodes CASSQEAAGGRVGTGELFF.

The chain employs TRBV2 and TRBJ1-1; D is unclear. CDR3 size: 12 residues. Germline CDR1 reads SNHLY; CDR2 reads FYNNEI. V was trimmed by 7 bases and J by 7 bases, leaving 13 bases between them. CDR3 amino acids: CASKRPPYEAFF. CDR3 nucleotides: TGTGCCAGCAAGCGACCCCCCTATGAAGCTTTCTTT.

The gene calls are TRBV7-2 and TRBJ2-5; D perhaps matches TRBD2 (7 bases). The CDR3 spans 17 residues. Germline CDR1 SGHTA, CDR2 FQGNSA. V lost 4 bases to trimming and J lost 5 bases, with 23 bases between them. CDR3: CASSSKIGLGGGETQYF. CDR3 nucleotide sequence: TGTGCCAGCAGCTCGAAAATAGGACTAGGGGGAGGGGAGACCCAGTACTTC.

The chain uses TRBV30 and TRBJ2-5, with TRBD1 as a possible D gene (5 bases). Looked up from germline, CDR1 is GTSNPN and CDR2 is SVGIG (reference sequence). The ends were cut back, 5 bases at V and 5 bases at J, with 12 bases in the middle. This CDR3 contains 12 residues. The CDR3 spells CAWGAARETQYF. The CDR3 DNA is TGTGCCTGGGGGGCGGCCCGGGAGACCCAGTACTTC.

This chain joins TRBV4-2 and TRBJ1-2; no clear D gene. Trimming left V 0 bases short and J 7 bases short, with 15 bases between. Germline V CDR1 and CDR2: LGHNA, YNFKEQ. The CDR3 sequence is 15 residues long. The CDR3 region is CASSQDLSGSSGYTF. In DNA form, the CDR3 reads TGTGCCAGCAGCCAAGATCTTTCAGGCTCCTCTGGCTACACCTTC.

The chain is built from TRBV7-8 and TRBJ2-7, with 7 bases fitting TRBD2. This CDR3 has 15 amino acids. The junction had 5 bases not matched to a gene; V was cut back by 2 bases and J by 1 base. CDR1 and CDR2 from the germline V gene are SGHVS and FQNEAQ. This chain's CDR3 is CASSLSRGSSYEQYF. In nucleotides, the CDR3 is TGTGCCAGCAGCTTATCGCGGGGGTCATCCTACGAGCAGTACTTC.

The chain recombines TRBV28 with TRBJ1-1, with D hard to call. The CDR3 runs to 13 residues. V gave up 7 bases and J gave up 3 bases, with 12 bases separating them. CDR1 is MDHEN and CDR2 is SYDVKM in the germline V gene. Here the CDR3 reads CASTVTGYTEAFF. The CDR3 DNA reads TGTGCCAGCACCGTAACGGGGTACACTGAAGCTTTCTTT.

The rearrangement joins TRBV5-8 to TRBJ1-2; D might be TRBD1 (6 bases). V lost 0 bases and J lost 3, with 6 bases in between. The CDR3 sequence is 13 residues long. In germline, CDR1 is SGHTS, CDR2 YDEGEE. The DNA of the CDR3 is TGTGCCAGCAGCTTGGACAGGGACTATGGCTACACCTTC. Amino acid sequence: CASSLDRDYGYTF.

This clone was detected a few times. The chain uses TRBV7-2 and TRBJ1-4; 9 positions match TRBD1. Trimming took 4 bases from V and 4 from J; bases not matched to a gene: 1. Germline assignment: CDR1 SGHTA and CDR2 FQGNSA. The CDR3 length is 14 residues. For the CDR3, the DNA is TGTGCCAGCAGCTGGACAGGGGATAATGAAAAACTGTTTTTT. This translates into CASSWTGDNEKLFF.